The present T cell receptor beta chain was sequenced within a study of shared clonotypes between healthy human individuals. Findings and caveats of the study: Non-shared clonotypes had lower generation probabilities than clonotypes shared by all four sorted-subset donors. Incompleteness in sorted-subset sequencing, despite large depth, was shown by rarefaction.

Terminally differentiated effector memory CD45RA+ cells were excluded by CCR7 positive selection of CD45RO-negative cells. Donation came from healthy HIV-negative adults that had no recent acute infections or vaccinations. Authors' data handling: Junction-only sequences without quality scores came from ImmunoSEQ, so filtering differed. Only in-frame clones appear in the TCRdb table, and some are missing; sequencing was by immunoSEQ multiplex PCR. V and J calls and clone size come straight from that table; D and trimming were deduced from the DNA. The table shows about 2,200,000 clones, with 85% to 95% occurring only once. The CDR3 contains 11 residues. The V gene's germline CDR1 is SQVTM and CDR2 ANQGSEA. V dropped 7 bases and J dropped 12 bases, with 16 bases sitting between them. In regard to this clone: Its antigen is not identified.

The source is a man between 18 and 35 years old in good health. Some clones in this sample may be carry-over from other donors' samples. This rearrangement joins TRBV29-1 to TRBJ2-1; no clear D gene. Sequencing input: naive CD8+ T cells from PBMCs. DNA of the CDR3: TGCAGCGCCGTGTGGCCGACGGGGCAGTTCTTC. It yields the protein CSAVWPTGQFF.